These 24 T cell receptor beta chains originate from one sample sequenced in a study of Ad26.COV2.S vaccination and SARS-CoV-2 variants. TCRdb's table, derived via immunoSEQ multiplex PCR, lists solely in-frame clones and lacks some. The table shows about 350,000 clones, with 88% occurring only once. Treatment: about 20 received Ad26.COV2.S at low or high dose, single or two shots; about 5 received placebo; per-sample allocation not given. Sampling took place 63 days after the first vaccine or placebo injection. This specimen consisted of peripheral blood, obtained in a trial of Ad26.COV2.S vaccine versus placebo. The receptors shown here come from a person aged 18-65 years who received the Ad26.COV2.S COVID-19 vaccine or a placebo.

CDR3 bases: TGTGCCAGCAGTTACTCTCAGGGTTTGCAGCCCCAGCATTTT. It encodes CASSYSQGLQPQHF. The chain couples TRBV6-5 to TRBJ1-5, with D tentatively TRBD1 (5 bases). The germline V gene encodes CDR1 MNHEY and CDR2 SVGAGI. V was shortened by 0 bases and J by 7 bases, with 10 bases between the two germline ends. This CDR3 spans 14 amino acids.

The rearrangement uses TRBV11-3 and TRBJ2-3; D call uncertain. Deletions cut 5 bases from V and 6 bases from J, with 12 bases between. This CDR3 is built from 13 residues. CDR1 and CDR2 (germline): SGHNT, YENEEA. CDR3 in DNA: TGTGCCAGCAGCCCCTTACGCTCGGATACGCAGTATTTT. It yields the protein CASSPLRSDTQYF.

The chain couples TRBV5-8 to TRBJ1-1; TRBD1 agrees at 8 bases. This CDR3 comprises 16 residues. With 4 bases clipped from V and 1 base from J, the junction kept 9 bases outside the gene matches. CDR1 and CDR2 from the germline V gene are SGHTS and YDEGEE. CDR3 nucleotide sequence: TGTGCCAGCAGCACTGGGACAGGAGCCAGGAACACTGAAGCTTTCTTT. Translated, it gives CASSTGTGARNTEAFF.

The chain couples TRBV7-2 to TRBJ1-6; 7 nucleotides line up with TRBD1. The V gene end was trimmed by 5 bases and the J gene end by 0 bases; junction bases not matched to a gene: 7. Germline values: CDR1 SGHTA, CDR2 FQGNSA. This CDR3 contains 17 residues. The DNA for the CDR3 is TGTGCCAGCAGCCCCCGGGACAGCAGCTCCTATAATTCACCCCTCCACTTT. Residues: CASSPRDSSSYNSPLHF.

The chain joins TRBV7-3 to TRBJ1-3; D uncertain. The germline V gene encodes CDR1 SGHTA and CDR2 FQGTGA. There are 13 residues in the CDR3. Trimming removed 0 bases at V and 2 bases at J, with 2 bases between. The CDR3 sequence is CASSLTPGNTIYF. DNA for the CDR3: TGTGCCAGCAGCTTAACTCCTGGAAACACCATATATTTT.

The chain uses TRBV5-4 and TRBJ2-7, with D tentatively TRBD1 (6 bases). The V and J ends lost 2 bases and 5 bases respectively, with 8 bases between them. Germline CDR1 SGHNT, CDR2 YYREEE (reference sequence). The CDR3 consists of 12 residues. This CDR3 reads CASSFRTDEQYF. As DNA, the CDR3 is TGTGCCAGCAGCTTCCGGACAGACGAGCAGTACTTC.

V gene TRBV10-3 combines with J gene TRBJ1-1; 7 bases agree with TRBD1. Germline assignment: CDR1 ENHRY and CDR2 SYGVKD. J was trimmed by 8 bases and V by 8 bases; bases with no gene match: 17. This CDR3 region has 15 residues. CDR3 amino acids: CAISPRGGRQLEAFF. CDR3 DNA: TGTGCCATCTCTCCCCGAGGGGGCCGGCAATTGGAAGCTTTCTTT.

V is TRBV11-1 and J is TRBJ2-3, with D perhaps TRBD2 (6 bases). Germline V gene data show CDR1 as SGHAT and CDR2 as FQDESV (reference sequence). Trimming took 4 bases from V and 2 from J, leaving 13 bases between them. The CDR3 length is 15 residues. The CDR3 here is CASSYTRDFTDTQYF. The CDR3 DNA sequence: TGTGCCAGCAGCTATACCCGGGACTTCACAGATACGCAGTATTTT.

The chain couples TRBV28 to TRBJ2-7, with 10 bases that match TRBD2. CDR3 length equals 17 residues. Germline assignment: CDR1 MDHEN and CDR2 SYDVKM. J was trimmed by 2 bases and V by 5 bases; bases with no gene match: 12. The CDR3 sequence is CASSTPLRTSGTYEQYF. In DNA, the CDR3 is TGTGCCAGCAGTACACCATTGAGGACTAGCGGTACCTACGAGCAGTACTTC.

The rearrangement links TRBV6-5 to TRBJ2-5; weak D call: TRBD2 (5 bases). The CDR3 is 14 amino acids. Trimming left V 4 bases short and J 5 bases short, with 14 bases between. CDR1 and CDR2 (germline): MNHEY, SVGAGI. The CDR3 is CASSWGSAVETQYF. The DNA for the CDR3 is TGTGCCAGCAGTTGGGGTAGCGCAGTGGAGACCCAGTACTTC.

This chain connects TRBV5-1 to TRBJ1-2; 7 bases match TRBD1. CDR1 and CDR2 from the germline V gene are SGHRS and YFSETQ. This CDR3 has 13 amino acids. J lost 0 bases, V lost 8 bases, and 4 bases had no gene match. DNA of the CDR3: TGCGCCAGTAACAGGGGACCTAACTATGGCTACACCTTC. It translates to CASNRGPNYGYTF.

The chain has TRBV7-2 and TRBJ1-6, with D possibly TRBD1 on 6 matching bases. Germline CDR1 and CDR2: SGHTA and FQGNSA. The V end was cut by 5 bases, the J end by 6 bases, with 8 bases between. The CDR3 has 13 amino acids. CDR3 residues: CASSTGLNSPLHF. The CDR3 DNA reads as TGTGCCAGCAGCACAGGGCTTAATTCACCCCTCCACTTT. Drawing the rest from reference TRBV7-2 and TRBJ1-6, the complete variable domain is GAGVSQSPSNKVTEKGKDVELRCDPISGHTALYWYRQSLGQGLEFLIYFQGNSAPDKSGLPSDRFSAERTGGSVSTLTIQRTQQEDSAVYLCASSTGLNSPLHFGNGTRLTVT.

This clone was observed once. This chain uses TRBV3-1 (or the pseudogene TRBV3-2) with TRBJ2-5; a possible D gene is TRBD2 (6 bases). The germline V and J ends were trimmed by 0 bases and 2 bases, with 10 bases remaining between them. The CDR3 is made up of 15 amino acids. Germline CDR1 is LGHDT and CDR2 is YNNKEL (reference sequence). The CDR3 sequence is CASSQEAGRQETQYF. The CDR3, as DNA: TGTGCCAGCAGCCAAGAGGCGGGGAGGCAAGAGACCCAGTACTTC.

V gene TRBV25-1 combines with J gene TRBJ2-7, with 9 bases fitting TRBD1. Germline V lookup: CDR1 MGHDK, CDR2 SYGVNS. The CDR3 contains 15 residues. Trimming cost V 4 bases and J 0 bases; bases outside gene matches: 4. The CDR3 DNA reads TGTGCCAGCAGTGGTCGGACAGGGGACTCCTACGAGCAGTACTTC. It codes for CASSGRTGDSYEQYF.

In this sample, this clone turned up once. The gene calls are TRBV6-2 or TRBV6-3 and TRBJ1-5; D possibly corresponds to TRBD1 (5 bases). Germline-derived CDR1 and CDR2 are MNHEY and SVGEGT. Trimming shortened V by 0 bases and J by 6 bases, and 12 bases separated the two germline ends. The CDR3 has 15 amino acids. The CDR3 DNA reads TGTGCCAGCAGTTACTCGGGGGGTCGGGGTCAGCCCCAGCATTTT. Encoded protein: CASSYSGGRGQPQHF.

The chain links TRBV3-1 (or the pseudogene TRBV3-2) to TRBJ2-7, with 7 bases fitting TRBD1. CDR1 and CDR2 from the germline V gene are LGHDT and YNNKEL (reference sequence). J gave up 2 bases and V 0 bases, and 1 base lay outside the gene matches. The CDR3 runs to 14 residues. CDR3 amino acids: CASSQDTGAYEQYF. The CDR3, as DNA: TGTGCCAGCAGCCAAGATACAGGGGCCTACGAGCAGTACTTC.

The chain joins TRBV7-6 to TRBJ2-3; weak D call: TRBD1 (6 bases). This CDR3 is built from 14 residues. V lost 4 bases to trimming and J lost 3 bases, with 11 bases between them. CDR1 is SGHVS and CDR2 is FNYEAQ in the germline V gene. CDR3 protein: CASSSKGQTDTQYF. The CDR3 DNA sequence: TGTGCCAGCAGCTCAAAAGGACAGACAGATACGCAGTATTTT.

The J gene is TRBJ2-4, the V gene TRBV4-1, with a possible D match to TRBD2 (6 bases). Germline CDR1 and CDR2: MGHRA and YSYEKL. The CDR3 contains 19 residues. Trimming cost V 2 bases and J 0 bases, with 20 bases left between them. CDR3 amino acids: CASSQLPGLPGIAKNIQYF. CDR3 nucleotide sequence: TGCGCCAGCAGCCAACTCCCGGGACTCCCTGGTATAGCCAAAAACATTCAGTACTTC.

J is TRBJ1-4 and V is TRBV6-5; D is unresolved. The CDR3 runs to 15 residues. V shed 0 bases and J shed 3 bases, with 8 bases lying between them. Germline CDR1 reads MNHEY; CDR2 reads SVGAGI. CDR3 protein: CASSYSWRSNEKLFF. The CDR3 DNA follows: TGTGCCAGCAGTTACTCTTGGAGGTCTAATGAAAAACTGTTTTTT.

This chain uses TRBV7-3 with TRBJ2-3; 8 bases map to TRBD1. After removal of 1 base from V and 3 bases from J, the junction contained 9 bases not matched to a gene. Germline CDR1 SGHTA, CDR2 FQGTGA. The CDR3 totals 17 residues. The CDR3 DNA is TGTGCCAGCAGCTTAAGTCTTTCAGGGGGCTTAACAGATACGCAGTATTTT. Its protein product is CASSLSLSGGLTDTQYF.

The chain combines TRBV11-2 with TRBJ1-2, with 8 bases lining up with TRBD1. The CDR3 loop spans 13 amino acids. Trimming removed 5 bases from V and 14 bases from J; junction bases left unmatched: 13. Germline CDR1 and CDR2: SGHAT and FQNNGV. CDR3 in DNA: TGTGCCAGCAGCGAAGGACAGGGAGGTCTGAGTACCTTC. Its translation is CASSEGQGGLSTF.

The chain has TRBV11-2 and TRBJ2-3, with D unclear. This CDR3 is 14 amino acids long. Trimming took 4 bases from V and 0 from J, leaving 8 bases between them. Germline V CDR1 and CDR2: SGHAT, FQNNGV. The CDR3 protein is CASSSTGSTDTQYF. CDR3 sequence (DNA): TGTGCCAGCAGCTCAACCGGGAGCACAGATACGCAGTATTTT. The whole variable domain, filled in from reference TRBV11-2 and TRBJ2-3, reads EAGVAQSPRYKIIEKRQSVAFWCNPISGHATLYWYQQILGQGPKLLIQFQNNGVVDDSQLPKDRFSAERLKGVDSTLKIQPAKLEDSAVYLCASSSTGSTDTQYFGPGTRLTVL.

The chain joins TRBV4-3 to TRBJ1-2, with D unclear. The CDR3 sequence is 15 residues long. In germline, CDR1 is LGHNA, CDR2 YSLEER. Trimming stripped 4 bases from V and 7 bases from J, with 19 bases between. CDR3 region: CASSPQHHDTTGYTF. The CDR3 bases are TGCGCCAGCAGCCCTCAACATCACGATACAACTGGCTACACCTTC.

Here the CDR3 reads CASSLYRGNEQFF. CDR3 in DNA: TGTGCCAGCAGCCTATACCGGGGCAATGAGCAGTTCTTC. The J gene is TRBJ2-1, the V gene TRBV6-5; a weak D match, TRBD2 (5 bases). The CDR3 runs 13 residues. Germline CDR1 is MNHEY and CDR2 is SVGAGI. Trimming stripped 6 bases from V and 6 bases from J, with 12 bases between.